A selection of T cell receptor beta chains follows, all from one sample in a study of OX40 agonist ivuxolimab in advanced cancers. Produced via immunoSEQ multiplex PCR; TCRdb's table is partial and in-frame only. The repertoire holds 70,000 to 85,000 clones, with 86% as singletons. Sample: CD4+ or CD8+ T cells sorted from blood, taken in a trial of the OX40 agonist ivuxolimab. The receptors stem from an adult with an advanced solid tumor such as melanoma, head and neck, liver or kidney cancer. CDR3s include the opening cysteine and the closing phenylalanine or tryptophan. D genes are given only for firm matches. Expanded clones are given a class, and other clones once, few, many or no size at all.

>TRBV6-5|TRBJ1-1|NA|NA
CATLTEGLTTEAFF
TGTGCCACCCTGACAGAGGGGCTCACCACTGAAGCTTTCTTT
>TRBV6-5|TRBJ2-5|NA|NA
CASSYSGPGRETQYF
TGTGCCAGCAGTTACTCGGGACCCGGACGAGAGACCCAGTACTTC
>TRBV28|TRBJ1-5|NA|NA
CASSLFRASNQPQHF
TGTGCCAGCAGCCTCTTCCGGGCTAGCAATCAGCCCCAGCATTTT
>TRBV19|TRBJ2-1|NA|NA
CASTPGGGANEQFF
TGTGCCAGTACCCCCGGGGGCGGGGCTAATGAGCAGTTCTTC
>TRBV5-6|TRBJ2-5|NA|TRBD2
CASSYRTSGKETQYF
TGTGCCAGCAGCTACCGGACTAGCGGCAAAGAGACCCAGTACTTC
>TRBV27|TRBJ2-7|NA|TRBD1
CASRGGTGAYEQYF
TGTGCCAGCAGGGGGGGGACAGGGGCCTACGAGCAGTACTTC
>TRBV18|TRBJ1-1|once|NA
CASSPGWVLEAFF
TGTGCCAGCTCACCGGGGTGGGTTCTTGAAGCTTTCTTT
>TRBV19|TRBJ1-2|few|NA
CASTQDRGYTF
TGTGCCAGTACACAGGATCGTGGCTACACCTTC
>TRBV15|TRBJ2-2|NA|NA
CATSREDGMNTGELFF
TGTGCCACCAGCAGAGAGGACGGGATGAACACCGGGGAGCTGTTTTTT
>TRBV6-4|TRBJ2-1|NA|TRBD2
CASSDSREAPKFF
TGTGCCAGCAGTGACTCCCGGGAGGCCCCTAAGTTCTTC
>TRBV25-1|TRBJ2-6|NA|NA
CASSDRHSGANVLTF
TGTGCCAGCAGTGACCGACACTCTGGGGCCAACGTCCTGACTTTC
>TRBV5-1|TRBJ2-3|NA|TRBD1
CASTLLTGSDTQYF
TGCGCCAGCACCCTGCTGACAGGGTCAGATACGCAGTATTTT
>TRBV5-1|TRBJ2-3|NA|NA
CASSLEGDTQYF
TGCGCCAGCAGCTTGGAAGGGGATACGCAGTATTTT
>TRBV6-1|TRBJ2-7|NA|NA
CAGLDRSSYEQYF
TGTGCCGGGTTGGACCGAAGCTCCTACGAGCAGTACTTC
>TRBV19|TRBJ1-5|NA|NA
CASPLSGGYSNQPQHF
TGTGCCAGTCCGTTAAGTGGGGGGTATAGCAATCAGCCCCAGCATTTT
>TRBV30|TRBJ2-3|few|NA
CAWSVPGTSTDTQYF
TGTGCCTGGAGTGTCCCCGGAACTAGCACAGATACGCAGTATTTT
>TRBV6-5|TRBJ2-7|once|TRBD1
CASSIQGAPYEQYF
TGTGCCAGCAGTATCCAGGGGGCTCCCTACGAGCAGTACTTC
>TRBV7-2|TRBJ1-5|once|NA
CASSLGFIQPQHF
TGTGCCAGCAGCTTGGGGTTCATCCAGCCCCAGCATTTT
>TRBV5-1|TRBJ2-2|NA|TRBD1
CASSQDRGVAGELFF
TGCGCCAGCAGCCAGGACAGGGGCGTAGCCGGGGAGCTGTTTTTT
>TRBV7-9|TRBJ1-6|NA|NA
CASSSIGTDYNSPLHF
TGTGCCAGCAGCTCAATCGGGACGGATTATAATTCACCCCTCCACTTT
>TRBV11-2|TRBJ2-2|NA|TRBD2
CASSSGRDTGELFF
TGTGCCAGCAGCTCCGGGAGGGACACCGGGGAGCTGTTTTTT